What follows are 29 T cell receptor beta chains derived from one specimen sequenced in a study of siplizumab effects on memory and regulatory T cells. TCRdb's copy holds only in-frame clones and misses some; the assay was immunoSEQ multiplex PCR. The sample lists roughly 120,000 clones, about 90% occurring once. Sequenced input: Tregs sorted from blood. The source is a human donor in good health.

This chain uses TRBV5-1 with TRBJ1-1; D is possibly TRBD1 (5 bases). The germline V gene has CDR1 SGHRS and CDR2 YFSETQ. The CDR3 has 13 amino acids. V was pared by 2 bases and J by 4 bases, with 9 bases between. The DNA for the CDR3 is TGCGCCAGCAGCTTCGAAGGGACCACTGAAGCTTTCTTT. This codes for CASSFEGTTEAFF.

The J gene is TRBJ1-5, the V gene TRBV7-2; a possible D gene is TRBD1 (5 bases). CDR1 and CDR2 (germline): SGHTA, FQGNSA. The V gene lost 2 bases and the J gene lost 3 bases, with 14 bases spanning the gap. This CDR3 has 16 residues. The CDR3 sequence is CASSLNPGTFNQPQHF. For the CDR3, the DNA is TGTGCCAGCAGCTTAAATCCAGGGACGTTCAATCAGCCCCAGCATTTT.

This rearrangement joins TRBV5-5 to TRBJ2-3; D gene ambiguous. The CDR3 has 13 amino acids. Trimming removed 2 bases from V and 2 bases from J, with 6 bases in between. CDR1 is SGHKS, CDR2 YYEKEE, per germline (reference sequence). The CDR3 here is CASSLIPTDTQYF. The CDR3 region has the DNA TGTGCCAGCAGCTTAATACCCACAGATACGCAGTATTTT.

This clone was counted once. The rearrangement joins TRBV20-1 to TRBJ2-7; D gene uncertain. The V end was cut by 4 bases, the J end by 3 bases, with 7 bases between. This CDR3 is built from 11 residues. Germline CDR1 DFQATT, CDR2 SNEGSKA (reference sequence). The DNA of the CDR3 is TGCAGTGCTATGACAAGCTACGAGCAGTACTTC. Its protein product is CSAMTSYEQYF.

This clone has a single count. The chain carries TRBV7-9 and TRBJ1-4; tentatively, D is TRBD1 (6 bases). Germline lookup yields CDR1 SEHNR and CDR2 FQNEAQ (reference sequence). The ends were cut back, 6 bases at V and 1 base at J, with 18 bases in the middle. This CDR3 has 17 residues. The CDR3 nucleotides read TGTGCCAGCAGTCAGGGGATCAGCCTCGGAACTAATGAAAAACTGTTTTTT. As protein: CASSQGISLGTNEKLFF.

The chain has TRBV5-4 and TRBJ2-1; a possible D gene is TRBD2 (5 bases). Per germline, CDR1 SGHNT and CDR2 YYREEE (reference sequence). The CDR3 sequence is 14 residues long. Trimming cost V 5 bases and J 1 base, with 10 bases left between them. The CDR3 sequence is CASRIRGSYNEQFF. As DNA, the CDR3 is TGTGCCAGCAGAATTCGGGGTTCCTACAATGAGCAGTTCTTC.

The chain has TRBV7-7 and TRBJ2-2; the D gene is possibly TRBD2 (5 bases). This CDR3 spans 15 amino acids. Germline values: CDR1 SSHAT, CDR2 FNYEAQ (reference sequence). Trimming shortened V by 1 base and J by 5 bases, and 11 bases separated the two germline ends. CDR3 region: CASSLVGGGTGELFF. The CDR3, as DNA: TGTGCCAGCAGCTTAGTCGGAGGTGGTACCGGGGAGCTGTTTTTT.

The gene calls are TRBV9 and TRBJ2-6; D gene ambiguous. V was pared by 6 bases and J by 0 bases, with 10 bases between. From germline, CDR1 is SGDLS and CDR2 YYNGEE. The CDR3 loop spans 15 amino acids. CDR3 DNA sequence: TGTGCCAGCAACCCCGGTGTCTCTGGGGCCAACGTCCTGACTTTC. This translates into CASNPGVSGANVLTF.

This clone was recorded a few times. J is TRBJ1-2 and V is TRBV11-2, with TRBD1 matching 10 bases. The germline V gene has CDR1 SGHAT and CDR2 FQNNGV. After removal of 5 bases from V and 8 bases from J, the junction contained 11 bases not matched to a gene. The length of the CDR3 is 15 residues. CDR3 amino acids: CASSHSGQGTDGYTF. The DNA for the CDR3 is TGTGCCAGCAGCCACTCGGGACAGGGGACGGACGGCTACACCTTC.

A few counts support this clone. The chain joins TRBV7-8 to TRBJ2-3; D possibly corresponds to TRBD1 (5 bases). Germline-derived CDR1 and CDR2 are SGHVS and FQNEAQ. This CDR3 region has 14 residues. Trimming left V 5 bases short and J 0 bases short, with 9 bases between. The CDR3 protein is CASSHRSSTDTQYF. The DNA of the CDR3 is TGTGCCAGCAGCCACAGGTCTAGCACAGATACGCAGTATTTT.

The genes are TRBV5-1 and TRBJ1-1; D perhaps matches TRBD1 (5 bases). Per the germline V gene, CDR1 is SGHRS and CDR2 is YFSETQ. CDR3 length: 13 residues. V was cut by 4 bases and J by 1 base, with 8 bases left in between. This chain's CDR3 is CASSRTQNTEAFF. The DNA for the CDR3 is TGCGCCAGCAGCCGGACACAGAACACTGAAGCTTTCTTT.

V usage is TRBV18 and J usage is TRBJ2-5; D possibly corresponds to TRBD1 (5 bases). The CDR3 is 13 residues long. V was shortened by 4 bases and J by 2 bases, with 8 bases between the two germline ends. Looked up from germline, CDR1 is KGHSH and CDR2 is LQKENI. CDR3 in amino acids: CASSLDRQETQYF. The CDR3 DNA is TGTGCCAGCTCACTCGACAGACAAGAGACCCAGTACTTC.

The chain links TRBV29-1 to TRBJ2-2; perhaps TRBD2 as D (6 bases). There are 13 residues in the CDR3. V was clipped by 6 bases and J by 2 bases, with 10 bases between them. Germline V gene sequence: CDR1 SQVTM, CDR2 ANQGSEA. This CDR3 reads CSVVGTNTGELFF. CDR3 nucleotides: TGCAGCGTAGTCGGGACTAACACCGGGGAGCTGTTTTTT.

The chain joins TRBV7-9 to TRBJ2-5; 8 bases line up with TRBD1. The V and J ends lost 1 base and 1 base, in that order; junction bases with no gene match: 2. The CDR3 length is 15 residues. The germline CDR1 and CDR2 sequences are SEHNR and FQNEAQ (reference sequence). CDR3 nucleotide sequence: TGTGCCAGCAGCTTAGGGGACAGGCTCCAAGAGACCCAGTACTTC. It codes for CASSLGDRLQETQYF.

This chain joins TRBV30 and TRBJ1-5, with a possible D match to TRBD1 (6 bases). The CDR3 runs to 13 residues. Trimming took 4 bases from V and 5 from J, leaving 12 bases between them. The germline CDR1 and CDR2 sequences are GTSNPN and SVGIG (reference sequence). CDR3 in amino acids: CAWKAGGDQPQHF. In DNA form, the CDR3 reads TGTGCCTGGAAAGCTGGGGGCGATCAGCCCCAGCATTTT.

CDR3 residues: CASSQDTAGGQTDTQYF. CDR3 in DNA: TGCGCCAGCAGCCAAGATACGGCGGGGGGGCAGACAGATACGCAGTATTTT. J is TRBJ2-3 and V is TRBV4-1; 9 bases map to TRBD2. J gave up 3 bases and V 0 bases, and 7 bases lay outside the gene matches. Germline CDR1 MGHRA, CDR2 YSYEKL. The CDR3 contains 17 residues.

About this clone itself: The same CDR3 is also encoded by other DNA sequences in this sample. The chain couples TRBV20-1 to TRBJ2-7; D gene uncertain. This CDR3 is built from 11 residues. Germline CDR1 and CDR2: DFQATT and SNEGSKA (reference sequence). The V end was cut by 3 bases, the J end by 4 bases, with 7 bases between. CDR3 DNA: TGCAGTGCTAGGGCTAGTTACGAGCAGTACTTC. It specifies CSARASYEQYF.

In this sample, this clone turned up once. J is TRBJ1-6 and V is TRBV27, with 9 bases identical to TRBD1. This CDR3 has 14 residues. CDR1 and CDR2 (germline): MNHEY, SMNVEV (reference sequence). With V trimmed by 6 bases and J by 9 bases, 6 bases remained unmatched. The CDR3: CASRRQGGSSPLHF. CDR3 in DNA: TGTGCCAGCAGGCGACAGGGGGGTAGTTCACCCCTCCACTTT.

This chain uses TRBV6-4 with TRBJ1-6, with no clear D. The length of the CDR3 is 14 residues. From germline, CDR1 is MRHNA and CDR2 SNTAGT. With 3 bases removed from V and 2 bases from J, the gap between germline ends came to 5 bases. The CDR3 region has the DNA TGTGCCAGCAGTGAAACACCCTATAATTCACCCCTCCACTTT. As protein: CASSETPYNSPLHF.

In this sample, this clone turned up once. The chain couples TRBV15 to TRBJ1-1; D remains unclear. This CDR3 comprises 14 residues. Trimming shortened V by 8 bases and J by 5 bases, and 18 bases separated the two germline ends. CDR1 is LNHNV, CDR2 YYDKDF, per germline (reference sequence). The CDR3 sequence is CATGTHSVETEAFF. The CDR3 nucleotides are TGTGCCACCGGTACGCATAGTGTAGAAACTGAAGCTTTCTTT. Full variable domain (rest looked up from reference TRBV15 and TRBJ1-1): DAMVIQNPRYQVTQFGKPVTLSCSQTLNHNVMYWYQQKSSQAPKLLFHYYDKDFNNEADTPDNFQSRRPNTSFCFLDIRSPGLGDTAMYLCATGTHSVETEAFFGQGTRLTVV.

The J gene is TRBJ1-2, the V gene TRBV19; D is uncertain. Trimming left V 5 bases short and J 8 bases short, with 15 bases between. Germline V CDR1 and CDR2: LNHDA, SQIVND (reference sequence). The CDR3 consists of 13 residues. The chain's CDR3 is CASSVSSRGGYTF. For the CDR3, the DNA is TGTGCCAGTAGTGTAAGTTCGCGCGGGGGCTACACCTTC.

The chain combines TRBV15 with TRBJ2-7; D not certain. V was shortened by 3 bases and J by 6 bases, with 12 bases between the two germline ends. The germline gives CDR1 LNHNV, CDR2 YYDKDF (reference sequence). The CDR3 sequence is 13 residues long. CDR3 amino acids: CATSSSFGAEQYF. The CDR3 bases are TGTGCCACCAGCAGTTCATTTGGCGCCGAGCAGTACTTC.

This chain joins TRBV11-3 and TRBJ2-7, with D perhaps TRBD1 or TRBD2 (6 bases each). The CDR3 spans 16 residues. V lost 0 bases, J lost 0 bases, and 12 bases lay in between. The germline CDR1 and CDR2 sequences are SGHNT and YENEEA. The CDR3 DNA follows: TGTGCCAGCAGCTTAGATCGGGGGCGGGACTCCTACGAGCAGTACTTC. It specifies CASSLDRGRDSYEQYF.

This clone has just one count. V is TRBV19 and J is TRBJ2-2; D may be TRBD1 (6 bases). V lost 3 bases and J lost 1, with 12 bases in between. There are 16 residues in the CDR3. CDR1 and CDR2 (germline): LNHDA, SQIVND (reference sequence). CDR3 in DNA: TGTGCCAGTAGTATCTTCGGCAGGGGGAACACCGGGGAGCTGTTTTTT. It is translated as CASSIFGRGNTGELFF.

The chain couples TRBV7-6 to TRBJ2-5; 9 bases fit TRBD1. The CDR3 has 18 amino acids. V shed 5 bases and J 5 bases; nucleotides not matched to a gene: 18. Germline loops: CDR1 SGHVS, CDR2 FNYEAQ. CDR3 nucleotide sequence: TGTGCCAGCAGCCCCCGTCACCCCGGGACAGGGCTTGGGGAGACCCAGTACTTC. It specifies CASSPRHPGTGLGETQYF.

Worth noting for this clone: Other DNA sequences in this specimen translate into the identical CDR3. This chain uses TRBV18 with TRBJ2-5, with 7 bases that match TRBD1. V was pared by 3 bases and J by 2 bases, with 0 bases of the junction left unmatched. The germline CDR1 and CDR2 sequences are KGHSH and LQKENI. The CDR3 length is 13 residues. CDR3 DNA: TGTGCCAGCTCACCGGGACAGCAAGAGACCCAGTACTTC. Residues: CASSPGQQETQYF.

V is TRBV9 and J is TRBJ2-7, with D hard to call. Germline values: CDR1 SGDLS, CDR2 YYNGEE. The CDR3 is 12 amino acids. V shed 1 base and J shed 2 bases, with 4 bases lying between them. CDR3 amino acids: CASSVTPYEQYF. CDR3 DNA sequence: TGTGCCAGCAGCGTAACCCCCTACGAGCAGTACTTC.

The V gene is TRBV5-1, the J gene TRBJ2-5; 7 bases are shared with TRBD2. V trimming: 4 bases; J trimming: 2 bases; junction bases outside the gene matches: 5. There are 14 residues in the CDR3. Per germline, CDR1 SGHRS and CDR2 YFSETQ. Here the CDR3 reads CASSGGTIQETQYF. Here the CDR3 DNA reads TGCGCCAGCAGCGGCGGGACTATTCAAGAGACCCAGTACTTC.

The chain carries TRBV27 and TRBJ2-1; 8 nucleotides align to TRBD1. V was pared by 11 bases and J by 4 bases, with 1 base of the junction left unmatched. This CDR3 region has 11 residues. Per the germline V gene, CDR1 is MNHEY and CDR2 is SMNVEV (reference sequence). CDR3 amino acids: CAQGAYNEQFF. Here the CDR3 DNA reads TGTGCCCAGGGGGCTTACAATGAGCAGTTCTTC.